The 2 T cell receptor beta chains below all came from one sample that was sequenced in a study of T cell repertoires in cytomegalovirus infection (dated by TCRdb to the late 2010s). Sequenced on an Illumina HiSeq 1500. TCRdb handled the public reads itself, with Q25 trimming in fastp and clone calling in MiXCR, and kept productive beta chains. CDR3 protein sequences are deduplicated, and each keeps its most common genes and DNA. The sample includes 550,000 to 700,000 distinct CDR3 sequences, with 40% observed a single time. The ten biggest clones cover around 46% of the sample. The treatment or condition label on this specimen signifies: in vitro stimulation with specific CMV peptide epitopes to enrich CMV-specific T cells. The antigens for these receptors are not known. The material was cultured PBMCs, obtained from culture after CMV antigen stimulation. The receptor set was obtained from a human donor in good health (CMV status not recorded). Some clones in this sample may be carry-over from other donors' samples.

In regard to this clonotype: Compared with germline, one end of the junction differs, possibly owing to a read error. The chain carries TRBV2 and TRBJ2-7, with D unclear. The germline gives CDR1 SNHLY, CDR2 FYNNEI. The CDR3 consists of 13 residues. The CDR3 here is CASRGSPMSERYF. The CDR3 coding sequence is TGTGCCAGCAGAGGCTCCCCGATGAGCGAGCGGTACTTC. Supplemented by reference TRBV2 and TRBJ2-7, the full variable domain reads EPEVTQTPSHQVTQMGQEVILRCVPISNHLYFYWYRQILGQKVEFLVSFYNNEISEKSEIFDDQFSVERPDGSNFTLKIRSTKLEDSAMYFCASRGSPMSERYFGPGTRLTVT.

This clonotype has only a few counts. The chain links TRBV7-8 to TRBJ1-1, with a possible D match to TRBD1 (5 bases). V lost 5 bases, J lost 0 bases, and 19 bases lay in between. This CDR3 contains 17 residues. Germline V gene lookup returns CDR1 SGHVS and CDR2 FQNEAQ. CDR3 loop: CASSLLRIAGLNTEAFF. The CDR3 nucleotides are TGTGCCAGCAGCCTTTTACGGATTGCAGGGCTGAACACTGAAGCTTTCTTT.